A selection of T cell receptor beta chains follows, all from one sample in a study of radiotherapy plus CTLA-4 blockade in lung cancer. The protocol was immunoSEQ multiplex PCR, while the TCRdb copy is restricted to in-frame clones and leaves out a portion. This table has about 60,000 clones, 77% appearing once. The sequencing used peripheral blood, collected from a patient treated with radiotherapy plus ipilimumab. These receptor sequences come from a human donor with non-small cell lung cancer who had a partial response to radiotherapy plus ipilimumab. The CDR3 runs from the conserved cysteine through the conserved F or W. Rows give clone size only sometimes, using once, few, many, or a class for an expanded clone.

. | TRBV25-1 | CASSEPRVYEQYF
. | TRBV10-1 | CASSALREAHYEQYF
. | TRBV6-1 | CASMTGNRENEKLFF
. | TRBV15 | CATSGLNQPQHF
. | TRBV10-3 | CAISESGVADSSGNTIYF
. | TRBV9 | CASSVALRGGAGELFF
. | TRBV2 | CASRASSGVETQYF
. | TRBV2 | CASITRAAYEQYF
medium-sized | TRBV5-1 | CASSLEVGVQETQYF
. | TRBV5-1 | CASSWTPTGAGGTYEQYF
. | TRBV6-1 | CASSALAGGDTQYF
. | TRBV27 | CASRGALSNYGYTF
. | TRBV9 | CASSPGLAGGSTDTQYF
. | TRBV19 | CASSTDRQRRGYSNQPQHF
. | TRBV15 | CATSRETDPYEQYF
. | TRBV5-1 | CASRQTVILSTDTQYF
. | TRBV5-1 | CASRRSDRGYEQYF
. | TRBV6-1 | CASSQTSGGHNEQFF
. | TRBV5-4 | CASSLVPQEVFF
. | TRBV7-9 | CASSLDSAGAGEKLFF
. | TRBV2 | CASGQNNYGYTF
. | TRBV28 | CASSLRRTEAFF
. | TRBV4-2 | CASSQAQGGTGFNSPLHF
. | TRBV7-9 | CASSESGQIYEQYF
. | TRBV10-3 | CAISESQGAYGYTF
. | TRBV4-3 | CASSQDPFYPEAFF
. | TRBV4-3 | CASSQEGASYEQYF
. | TRBV11-3 | CASSLDLQGSLNEQFF
few | TRBV29-1 | CSVEGQGDDNEQFF
. | TRBV9 | CASSVAQDNYYEQYF
. | TRBV19 | CASSIDQGANTGELFF
. | TRBV27 | CASSLLAGGPDTQYF
. | TRBV7-2 | CASSSRTGANPNTGELFF
. | TRBV5-6 | CASGPTGGTEAFF
. | TRBV2 | CASRRQGIYEQYF
. | TRBV13 | CASSLVLSGARVKYF
. | TRBV29-1 | CSVESRDRGGYEQYF
. | TRBV2 | CASSSTGGTEAFF
. | TRBV5-1 | CASSSSGVYSGNTIYF
. | TRBV4-1 | CASSQGTGPGNTIYF
. | TRBV6-1 | CASSQLGGAKTQYF
. | TRBV7-6 | CASSLGGGAETQYF
. | TRBV6-1 | CASSEGLGRLDGYTF
. | TRBV6-5 | CASSYSSDIGMEQYF
few | TRBV6-1 | CASSVGGEQYF
. | TRBV6-1 | CASKTGGDSPLHF
few | TRBV18 | CASWTGVGETQYF
. | TRBV6-1 | CASSDRGRTNTEAFF
. | TRBV7-3 | CASRPTGISSETQYF
once | TRBV7-2 | CASSLSQNAQETQYF
few | TRBV27 | CASSPLLDRDHEQYF
. | TRBV6-1 | CASSVDSNTDTQYF
. | TRBV25-1 | CASTDRVYEQYF
. | TRBV14 | CASSQDWGRSGNTIYF
few | TRBV7-8 | CASSWRQGANTEAFF
. | TRBV28 | CASSSYGTVRAVTF
once | TRBV6-5 | CASSYSAGGYGYTF